The 17 T cell receptor beta chains below all came from one sample that was sequenced in a study of regulatory T cells in long-lasting Graves disease. Researchers made TCR beta libraries by using iRepertoire HTBI primers and running Arm-PCR on CDR3 regions. TCRdb called the multiplex PCR reads again in MiXCR, with one record for every CDR3 protein. Among about 290,000 distinct CDR3 sequences listed, more than 20% were seen once. Time point of the sample: persistent/refractory GD, antithyroid drugs over 5 years with positive TRAb. Researchers made the TCR library from RNA that was extracted from PBMCs. This specimen consisted of peripheral blood mononuclear cells (PBMCs), obtained when the disease was refractory, from a patient treated with antithyroid drugs. All receptors come from a female donor with Graves disease.

In its sample, this clonotype was seen a few times. The rearrangement joins TRBV6-2 or TRBV6-3 to TRBJ2-7; D unresolved. The CDR3 has 14 residues. The germline V and J ends were trimmed by 0 bases and 6 bases, with 12 bases remaining between them. Germline lookup yields CDR1 MNHEY and CDR2 SVGEGT. The CDR3: CASSYSGPGREQYF. The CDR3 bases are TGTGCCAGCAGTTACTCTGGGCCAGGCCGCGAGCAGTACTTC.

A few counts support this clonotype. This sequence joins TRBV7-2 and TRBJ1-4; D is uncertain. Trimming took off 5 bases at V and 1 base at J, with 17 bases between the two ends. Germline-derived CDR1 and CDR2 are SGHTA and FQGNSA. This CDR3 comprises 17 residues. For the CDR3, the DNA is TGTGCCAGCAGCCCCGAAGGGCCGACTATAACTAATGAAAAACTGTTTTTT. Residues: CASSPEGPTITNEKLFF. The variable domain in full, with the rest retrieved from reference TRBV7-2 and TRBJ1-4, is GAGVSQSPSNKVTEKGKDVELRCDPISGHTALYWYRQSLGQGLEFLIYFQGNSAPDKSGLPSDRFSAERTGGSVSTLTIQRTQQEDSAVYLCASSPEGPTITNEKLFFGSGTQLSVL.

A few counts support this clonotype. J is TRBJ2-1 and V is TRBV10-1, with D possibly matching TRBD1 (5 bases). Trimming left V 9 bases short and J 0 bases short, with 12 bases between. Per the germline V gene, CDR1 is WNHNN and CDR2 is SYGVQD (reference sequence). The CDR3 totals 14 residues. The chain's CDR3 is CARKTARSYNEQFF. For the CDR3, the DNA is TGCGCCAGGAAGACAGCCCGCTCCTACAATGAGCAGTTCTTC.

In the case of this clonotype: At one boundary the junction diverges from the germline segment, which might be a read error. This chain links TRBV11-2 with TRBJ1-2; maybe TRBD1 (6 bases). The CDR3 covers 14 residues. CDR1 SGHAT and CDR2 FQNNGV come from the germline V gene. The DNA of the CDR3 is TGTGCCAGCGGCTTCGAGGGGGTCGGATATGGCTACACCTTC. It codes for CASGFEGVGYGYTF.

The chain has TRBV7-2 and TRBJ2-3; TRBD1 matches at 7 bases. V dropped 7 bases and J dropped 3; count of bases not matched to a gene: 10. CDR1 and CDR2 (germline): SGHTA, FQGNSA. The CDR3 spans 15 residues. CDR3 amino acids: CASTIDRASTDTQYF. In DNA form, the CDR3 reads TGTGCCAGCACCATAGACAGGGCGTCGACAGATACGCAGTATTTT.

The chain uses TRBV20-1 and TRBJ2-7; no clear D. Trimming removed 2 bases from V and 0 bases from J, with 11 bases in between. CDR1 is DFQATT, CDR2 SNEGSKA, per germline (reference sequence). This CDR3 has 14 residues. This CDR3 reads CSARPDGSSYEQYF. CDR3 DNA: TGCAGTGCTAGACCCGACGGGTCCTCCTACGAGCAGTACTTC.

The V call is TRBV28, the J call TRBJ2-1; 11 bases map to TRBD2. Germline CDR1 and CDR2: MDHEN and SYDVKM. V dropped 4 bases and J dropped 6; count of bases not matched to a gene: 2. The CDR3 extends over 14 amino acids. CDR3 sequence reads: CASSSLAGVNEQFF. CDR3 in DNA: TGTGCCAGCAGTTCACTAGCGGGAGTCAATGAGCAGTTCTTC.

This clonotype has more than one count but fewer than ten. The chain is built from TRBV5-1 and TRBJ1-1, with TRBD1 matching 7 bases. This CDR3 has 12 amino acids. Germline CDR1 reads SGHRS; CDR2 reads YFSETQ. Germline trimming cut 4 bases from V and 6 bases from J; bases unmatched to any gene: 3. CDR3: CASSETGAEAFF. The CDR3 DNA follows: TGCGCCAGCAGCGAAACAGGGGCTGAAGCTTTCTTT.

This chain uses TRBV19 with TRBJ2-5, with D maybe TRBD2 (7 bases). Germline V lookup: CDR1 LNHDA, CDR2 SQIVND (reference sequence). Trimming pared 5 bases from V and 4 bases from J, leaving 14 bases between. This CDR3 is 14 amino acids long. Here the CDR3 reads CASSEGGDRETQYF. The CDR3 region has the DNA TGTGCCAGTAGTGAAGGGGGGGATAGAGAGACCCAGTACTTC.

The V gene is TRBV3-1, the J gene TRBJ1-5; D remains ambiguous. V was trimmed by 5 bases and J by 5 bases, leaving 10 bases between them. The V gene's germline CDR1 is LGHDT and CDR2 YNNKEL (reference sequence). CDR3 length: 13 amino acids. CDR3 region: CASSGAVDQPQHF. The DNA for the CDR3 is TGTGCCAGCAGCGGCGCTGTGGATCAGCCCCAGCATTTT. The full variable domain, its missing parts supplied by reference TRBV3-1 and TRBJ1-5, is DTAVSQTPKYLVTQMGNDKSIKCEQNLGHDTMYWYKQDSKKFLKIMFSYNNKELIINETVPNRFSPKSPDKAHLNLHINSLELGDSAVYFCASSGAVDQPQHFGDGTRLSIL.

With respect to this clonotype: Just one base apart from a much larger clone, this may be a read error. This chain joins TRBV5-1 and TRBJ1-1; 8 bases are shared with TRBD1. Germline V gene sequence: CDR1 SGHRS, CDR2 YFSETQ. CDR3 size: 15 residues. Here the CDR3 DNA reads TGCGCCAGCAGCTTGGGACAGGGGATGAACACTGAAGCTTCCTTT. Translation gives CASSLGQGMNTEASF.

This clonotype appeared many times. An end of the junction does not agree with germline; a read error may underlie this. The chain uses TRBV11-2 and TRBJ2-6, with 8 nucleotides matching TRBD1. The germline V gene encodes CDR1 SGHAT and CDR2 FQNNGV. CDR3 length: 14 residues. CDR3 nucleotides: TGTGCCAGCAGCCCGATACAGGGGGTCAACGTCCTGACTTTC. It specifies CASSPIQGVNVLTF.

Comments on this clonotype: A read error may account for a junction end that differs from germline. The chain uses TRBV6-9 and TRBJ2-7; no definite D call. Per the germline V gene, CDR1 is MNHGY and CDR2 is SVAAGI. The CDR3 covers 12 residues. The CDR3 bases are TGTGCCAGCAGTTATCTCGGGTACGAGCGGTACTTC. This gives the protein CASSYLGYERYF.

The chain combines TRBV6-2 or TRBV6-3 with TRBJ2-1; weak D call: TRBD2 (5 bases). The CDR3 contains 16 residues. Germline CDR1 and CDR2: MNHEY and SVGEGT. Trimming cost V 6 bases and J 0 bases, with 15 bases left between them. The CDR3: CASSLYLASSYNEQFF. For the CDR3, the DNA is TGTGCCAGCAGCTTATATCTAGCAAGCTCCTACAATGAGCAGTTCTTC.

The V and J genes are TRBV3-1 and TRBJ2-1; D is uncertain. Germline CDR1 reads LGHDT; CDR2 reads YNNKEL (reference sequence). CDR3 size: 15 residues. Trimming took off 0 bases at V and 0 bases at J, with 6 bases between the two ends. The CDR3 region has the DNA TGTGCCAGCAGCCAAGACGCGCGCTCCTACAATGAGCAGTTCTTC. This codes for CASSQDARSYNEQFF.

The chain links TRBV10-2 to TRBJ1-1; D unresolved. The CDR3 is 14 amino acids. V was trimmed by 0 bases and J by 1 base, leaving 6 bases between them. The V gene's germline CDR1 is WSHSY and CDR2 SAAADI. The CDR3 loop is CASSESRGNTEAFF. The CDR3, as DNA: TGCGCCAGCAGTGAGTCAAGAGGGAACACTGAAGCTTTCTTT.

The chain carries TRBV20-1 and TRBJ2-7; D uncertain. CDR3 length equals 14 residues. Germline values: CDR1 DFQATT, CDR2 SNEGSKA (reference sequence). V was pared by 0 bases and J by 2 bases, with 11 bases between. The DNA for the CDR3 is TGCAGTGCTAGAGATCCTCTGGGGACCTACGAGCAGTACTTC. Translating gives CSARDPLGTYEQYF.